Below, 14 T cell receptor beta chains from the same sample are listed, as sequenced in a study of T cells in Graves' hyperthyroidism and ophthalmopathy. Using RNA transcripts as the source, TCR beta CDR3 regions were amplified. HTBI primers were used for first-round RT-PCR of the TCR CDR3. TCRdb re-called the multiplex PCR reads through MiXCR, storing one row per CDR3 protein. The table has hundreds of thousands of distinct CDR3 sequences, over 12% seen once; the top ten hold 28%. The sample was blood. The receptors were sampled from a man aged 45-65 years with Graves' ophthalmopathy.

This clonotype appeared a few times. The chain recombines TRBV30 with TRBJ2-1; the D is unclear. The CDR3 runs 13 residues. V dropped 5 bases and J dropped 9 bases, with 17 bases sitting between them. Germline V lookup: CDR1 GTSNPN, CDR2 SVGIG (reference sequence). The CDR3 loop is CAWSVSGFGEQFF. The CDR3 region has the DNA TGTGCCTGGTCTGTTAGTGGGTTCGGTGAGCAGTTCTTC.

This clonotype was detected many times. The rearrangement joins TRBV2 to TRBJ2-3, with 9 bases fitting TRBD2. Germline CDR1 is SNHLY and CDR2 is FYNNEI. The length of the CDR3 is 13 residues. V gave up 5 bases and J gave up 4 bases; unmatched junction bases: 1. CDR3: CASSLAGPDTQYF. Here the CDR3 DNA reads TGTGCCAGCAGTCTAGCGGGACCAGATACGCAGTATTTT.

Details on this clonotype: This sequence may be a read error, since a much larger clone differs from it by one base. Because it lacks the conserved phenylalanine or tryptophan at the end, this CDR3 is likely a read error. This rearrangement joins TRBV3-1 to TRBJ2-7; TRBD2 aligns across 12 bases. The V and J ends lost 3 bases and 4 bases, in that order; junction bases with no gene match: 10. The CDR3 has 17 residues. Germline assignment: CDR1 LGHDT and CDR2 YNNKEL (reference sequence). CDR3 sequence reads: CASSHFPLLAGGYEQYL. For the CDR3, the DNA is TGTGCCAGCAGCCACTTCCCACTACTAGCGGGAGGTTACGAGCAGTACCTC.

V usage is TRBV7-9 and J usage is TRBJ1-2; D uncertain. The CDR3 spans 13 residues. Trimming removed 0 bases at V and 4 bases at J, with 6 bases between. The germline V gene encodes CDR1 SEHNR and CDR2 FQNEAQ (reference sequence). CDR3 DNA: TGTGCCAGCAGCTTAGCGGTTTCCTATGGCTACACCTTC. Translating gives CASSLAVSYGYTF.

The J gene is TRBJ2-2, the V gene TRBV7-3; D gene ambiguous. Trimming removed 2 bases at V and 1 base at J, with 8 bases between. This CDR3 has 15 residues. Germline V gene data show CDR1 as SGHTA and CDR2 as FQGTGA. The CDR3 is CASSLRNGNTGELFF. CDR3 nucleotide sequence: TGTGCCAGCAGCTTACGGAATGGGAACACCGGGGAGCTGTTTTTT.

In its sample, this clonotype was seen many times. The chain links TRBV7-9 to TRBJ2-1; 11 bases match TRBD2. V shed 5 bases and J 4 bases; nucleotides not matched to a gene: 19. This CDR3 has 20 amino acids. Germline V gene lookup returns CDR1 SEHNR and CDR2 FQNEAQ (reference sequence). As DNA, the CDR3 is TGTGCCAGCAGCCATCCTCGGGAGGTAGCGGGAGGGCCGGGATACAATGAGCAGTTCTTC. Translation gives CASSHPREVAGGPGYNEQFF.

This clonotype was seen many times. V is TRBV10-2 and J is TRBJ2-1; TRBD1 matches at 7 bases. The V segment lost 6 bases and the J segment 7 bases; nucleotides outside the gene matches: 3. CDR1 is WSHSY and CDR2 is SAAADI in the germline V gene. The CDR3 extends over 12 amino acids. Here the CDR3 reads CASSPTGNEQFF. CDR3 nucleotides: TGCGCCAGCAGCCCGACAGGGAATGAGCAGTTCTTC.

The V and J genes are TRBV19 and TRBJ1-5; D ambiguous. V dropped 6 bases and J dropped 3 bases, with 12 bases sitting between them. Germline CDR1 reads LNHDA; CDR2 reads SQIVND (reference sequence). This CDR3 region has 14 residues. In DNA, the CDR3 is TGTGCCAGTAGAAAGGGTCAGGACAATCAGCCCCAGCATTTT. Protein: CASRKGQDNQPQHF.

V and J are TRBV10-2 and TRBJ2-7, with TRBD2 identical over 9 bases. Germline values: CDR1 WSHSY, CDR2 SAAADI. The CDR3 spans 15 residues. Trimming cost V 0 bases and J 2 bases; bases outside gene matches: 2. DNA of the CDR3: TGCGCCAGCAGTGAGTCGACTAGCGGCCCCTACGAGCAGTACTTC. Amino acids: CASSESTSGPYEQYF.

The chain carries TRBV28 and TRBJ2-4; D remains ambiguous. The CDR3 loop spans 16 amino acids. Trimming stripped 4 bases from V and 1 base from J, with 14 bases between. Germline CDR1 is MDHEN and CDR2 is SYDVKM. The CDR3 here is CASSSPSAMAKNIQYF. CDR3 DNA: TGTGCCAGCAGTTCCCCCTCGGCCATGGCCAAAAACATTCAGTACTTC.

This clonotype was detected a few times. The rearrangement uses TRBV12-3 or TRBV12-4 and TRBJ2-7; 9 bases map to TRBD1. The CDR3 runs to 13 residues. V lost 6 bases, J lost 7 bases, and 7 bases stayed unmatched. Here the CDR3 reads CASREMTGGEQYF. The CDR3 DNA follows: TGTGCCAGCAGGGAGATGACAGGGGGGGAGCAGTACTTC.

This clonotype was counted many times. The chain couples TRBV11-2 to TRBJ2-7, with D possibly called TRBD1 or TRBD2 (6 bases each). CDR1 SGHAT and CDR2 FQNNGV come from the germline V gene. The V end was cut by 3 bases, the J end by 3 bases, with 12 bases between. The CDR3 is 14 amino acids. The CDR3 nucleotides read TGTGCCAGCAGCTTGGGGGGCAGTCTCTACGAGCAGTACTTC. Encoded protein: CASSLGGSLYEQYF.

This clonotype has just a few counts. The chain combines TRBV5-1 with TRBJ1-6, with 7 bases matching TRBD1. The CDR3 is 15 amino acids. V lost 5 bases to trimming and J lost 7 bases; unmatched junction nucleotides: 9. Germline V gene lookup returns CDR1 SGHRS and CDR2 YFSETQ. Here the CDR3 DNA reads TGCGCCAGCAGGATCGCAGGGGGGCACAATTCACCCCTCCACTTT. Its translation: CASRIAGGHNSPLHF.

The chain recombines TRBV10-3 with TRBJ2-2; no reliable D call. This CDR3 is 13 amino acids long. V lost 7 bases, J lost 4 bases, and 10 bases lay in between. The germline CDR1 and CDR2 sequences are ENHRY and SYGVKD. Here the CDR3 reads CAIKASGTGELFF. As DNA, the CDR3 is TGTGCCATCAAAGCATCGGGCACCGGGGAGCTGTTTTTT.